Listed below are T cell receptor beta chains from one sample, sequenced in a study of OX40 agonist ivuxolimab in advanced cancers. The protocol was immunoSEQ multiplex PCR, while the TCRdb copy is restricted to in-frame clones and leaves out a portion. The data hold 65,000 to 80,000 clones, with roughly 84% observed a single time. Sequenced here: CD4+ or CD8+ T cells sorted from blood, sampled in a trial of the OX40 agonist ivuxolimab. These receptors all come from an adult with an advanced solid tumor such as melanoma, head and neck, liver or kidney cancer. Each CDR3 is given with its conserved first and last residue.

cdr3_aa | j_call | v_call
CASSPPGTASTGELFF | TRBJ2-2 | TRBV4-3
CASSRGQGWTEAFF | TRBJ1-1 | TRBV7-2
CASSGGQANTEAFF | TRBJ1-1 | TRBV5-1
CASGGDRGSSYEQYF | TRBJ2-7 | TRBV7-9
CASGDRVFTTDTQYF | TRBJ2-3 | TRBV9
CASSDAVGHYGYTF | TRBJ1-2 | TRBV6-1
CASSSTGPTKNIQYF | TRBJ2-4 | TRBV7-2
CASSFWAWDKPNSPLHF | TRBJ1-6 | TRBV27
CSVERRGAYNEQFF | TRBJ2-1 | TRBV29-1
CASSPSLDRSYDEQYF | TRBJ2-7 | TRBV18
CASSARLTANTEAFF | TRBJ1-1 | TRBV7-2
CASSMGLADTQYF | TRBJ2-3 | TRBV5-1
CASGLVLGETQYF | TRBJ2-5 | TRBV12-5
CASSHPLGLETQYF | TRBJ2-5 | TRBV5-4
CASSQERTGPYGYTF | TRBJ1-2 | TRBV4-1
CASSGGQGGSPLHF | TRBJ1-6 | TRBV10-2
CASSLAGDYSNYGYTF | TRBJ1-2 | TRBV5-1
CASSQDSRRNYGYTF | TRBJ1-2 | TRBV4-3
CASSLTGGHSSGANVLTF | TRBJ2-6 | TRBV7-3
CASSLVEGIYGYTF | TRBJ1-2 | TRBV7-2
CASSWDRNTEAFF | TRBJ1-1 | TRBV5-1
CASSLGTGGLNEKLFF | TRBJ1-4 | TRBV7-9
CASAGDIGNTIYF | TRBJ1-3 | TRBV5-1
CASSQEGSTYEQYF | TRBJ2-7 | TRBV18
CAISGGSGVTGELFF | TRBJ2-2 | TRBV10-3
CASSQGTSGGDLSYEQYF | TRBJ2-7 | TRBV4-1
CASINANYGYTF | TRBJ1-2 | TRBV19
CASSLGQRGNGYTF | TRBJ1-2 | TRBV28
CASSVSGGVYNEQFF | TRBJ2-1 | TRBV5-1
CASSPFPGQGLSSSTDTQYF | TRBJ2-3 | TRBV5-1
CASGLAGAGTGELFF | TRBJ2-2 | TRBV12-5
CAISETGSRTEAFF | TRBJ1-1 | TRBV10-3
CASSLGRWGGASSYEQYF | TRBJ2-7 | TRBV7-2
CSVRLRGAGEQFF | TRBJ2-1 | TRBV29-1
CASSSSGTAGANVLTF | TRBJ2-6 | TRBV27
CASSQDNLLAGNNEQFF | TRBJ2-1 | TRBV14
CASSMSGSGGQPQHF | TRBJ1-5 | TRBV19
CASISNRVGQPQHF | TRBJ1-5 | TRBV7-2
CASSLRTGHETQYF | TRBJ2-5 | TRBV7-2
CASSLGAGNNSPLHF | TRBJ1-6 | TRBV7-2
CASSQLLAADTQYF | TRBJ2-3 | TRBV4-3
CASSPRGQGGSPLHF | TRBJ1-6 | TRBV18
CAASRGPDTEAFF | TRBJ1-1 | TRBV6-6
CASSQGGTSNYGYTF | TRBJ1-2 | TRBV4-3
CASSYRVNQETQYF | TRBJ2-5 | TRBV11-2
CASSAGEKGQYF | TRBJ2-7 | TRBV18
CASSRTGVTEAFF | TRBJ1-1 | TRBV27
CASSDITGDAAYEQYF | TRBJ2-7 | TRBV28
CASSLGVRDSYTF | TRBJ1-2 | TRBV7-2
CASSLLSGNPGNTIYF | TRBJ1-3 | TRBV7-8
CASRWTGSAYEQYF | TRBJ2-7 | TRBV6-1
CASSPPGTSGGAADTQYF | TRBJ2-3 | TRBV9
CASRTGYGANVLTF | TRBJ2-6 | TRBV2
CASRGGWGGELFF | TRBJ2-2 | TRBV6-1
CASSPWDREANYGYTF | TRBJ1-2 | TRBV6-6
CASSYSRGTPGNTIYF | TRBJ1-3 | TRBV6-5